Each of the 19 T cell receptor beta chains below was sequenced from the same sample in a study of identifying expanded T cells in peripheral blood. Libraries were prepared by immunoSEQ multiplex PCR; TCRdb keeps only in-frame clonotypes and omits some of them. This sample has fewer than 80,000 clones, with around 83% found just once. The sample comprised blood. The receptors come from a person aged 18 to 70 in good health.

Notes on this clone: Sequence at one end of the junction differs from germline and may be a read error. The genes are TRBV13 and TRBJ2-1, with TRBD2 matching over 11 bases. The CDR3 runs 17 residues. CDR1 PRHDT and CDR2 FYEKMQ come from the germline V gene (reference sequence). This CDR3 is CASSIRPGLAADNERFF. The CDR3 coding sequence is TGTGCCAGCAGTATCAGACCGGGACTAGCGGCCGACAATGAGCGGTTCTTC.

The chain recombines TRBV12-5 with TRBJ2-7, with D possibly TRBD1 on 5 matching bases. Between the trimmed V and J ends, which lost 5 bases and 3 bases, there was a span of 23 bases. Germline lookup yields CDR1 LGHNT and CDR2 FRNRAP. This CDR3 comprises 17 residues. The CDR3 DNA follows: TGTGCTAGTGGTCCCCCCCTGACAGCTGTACCCTTCTACGAGCAGTACGTC. This translates into CASGPPLTAVPFYEQYV.

The J gene is TRBJ2-7, the V gene TRBV2; the match to TRBD2 covers 7 bases. Germline-derived CDR1 and CDR2 are SNHLY and FYNNEI. J lost 2 bases, V lost 8 bases, and 6 bases had no gene match. The CDR3 sequence is 13 residues long. In nucleotides, the CDR3 is TGTGCCAGCCGCTGGACTAGTACCTACGAGCAGTACTTC. Amino acids: CASRWTSTYEQYF.

This chain uses TRBV4-2 with TRBJ1-2; 8 bases are a match to TRBD1. The trim removed 0 bases at V and 5 bases at J, leaving 11 bases unmatched. Germline V gene lookup returns CDR1 LGHNA and CDR2 YNFKEQ. CDR3 length: 17 residues. The CDR3 spells CASSQDASTQGAYGYTF. The CDR3 bases are TGTGCCAGCAGCCAAGATGCCTCAACTCAGGGGGCTTATGGCTACACCTTC.

The rearrangement links TRBV5-3 to TRBJ1-3; weak D call: TRBD1 (6 bases). TRBV5-3 is sorted into the ORF group, with uncertain function. This CDR3 contains 14 residues. Trimming pared 7 bases from V and 0 bases from J, leaving 11 bases between. Here the CDR3 reads CARFGQTSGNTIYF. For the CDR3, the DNA is TGTGCCAGATTCGGACAGACCTCTGGAAACACCATATATTTT.

The chain is built from TRBV18 and TRBJ2-3; D may be TRBD1 or TRBD2 (5 bases each). Germline assignment: CDR1 KGHSH and CDR2 LQKENI. CDR3 length: 16 amino acids. V shed 3 bases and J shed 0 bases, with 13 bases lying between them. As DNA, the CDR3 is TGTGCCAGCTCACCGACCGGGACCCGGAGCACAGATACGCAGTATTTT. It yields the protein CASSPTGTRSTDTQYF.

CDR3 DNA sequence: TGTGCCAGCAGTGCCGGGACTAGCGGGAGGGCCAAGGATGAGCAGTTCTTC. Amino acids: CASSAGTSGRAKDEQFF. V usage is TRBV6-1 and J usage is TRBJ2-1, with 16 bases matching TRBD2. V shed 4 bases and J 8 bases; nucleotides not matched to a gene: 8. There are 17 residues in the CDR3. The germline V gene has CDR1 MNHNS and CDR2 SASEGT.

The rearrangement joins TRBV4-2 to TRBJ1-2; tentative D call: TRBD1 (5 bases). Between the trimmed V and J ends, which lost 0 bases and 5 bases, there was a span of 16 bases. This CDR3 is built from 16 residues. The germline gives CDR1 LGHNA, CDR2 YNFKEQ. CDR3 loop: CASSQDLDWGEYGYTF. Here the CDR3 DNA reads TGTGCCAGCAGCCAAGACCTCGATTGGGGCGAGTATGGCTACACCTTC.

The CDR3 protein is CASSGGNSEGTQYF. The CDR3 DNA follows: TGCGCCAGCAGCGGGGGAAATAGCGAGGGCACGCAGTATTTT. The V gene is TRBV5-1, the J gene TRBJ2-3; D tentatively reads TRBD1 or TRBD2 (5 bases each). This CDR3 has 14 amino acids. CDR1 is SGHRS, CDR2 YFSETQ, per germline. V dropped 4 bases and J dropped 9 bases, with 18 bases sitting between them.

The V gene is TRBV5-6, the J gene TRBJ2-5; 8 bases agree with TRBD2. The CDR3 loop spans 16 amino acids. With V trimmed by 0 bases and J by 5 bases, 9 bases remained unmatched. Germline CDR1 is SGHDT and CDR2 is YYEEEE. This chain's CDR3 is CASSLDGRGRWETQYF. CDR3 nucleotide sequence: TGTGCCAGCAGCTTGGACGGGAGGGGGAGGTGGGAGACCCAGTACTTC.

This clone was detected only once. This chain's CDR3 is CASSPGGGGRNTEAFF. CDR3 bases: TGTGCCAGCAGCCCCGGGGGTGGGGGCAGGAACACTGAAGCTTTCTTT. This sequence joins TRBV5-4 and TRBJ1-1; possibly TRBD1 for D (6 bases). V lost 4 bases and J 1 base, leaving 17 bases between the germline ends. CDR3 length: 16 residues. The germline CDR1 and CDR2 sequences are SGHNT and YYREEE (reference sequence).

This clone was found once. The rearrangement uses TRBV7-9 and TRBJ1-1; no reliable D call. CDR1 is SEHNR and CDR2 is FQNEAQ in the germline V gene (reference sequence). V lost 1 base and J lost 11, with 11 bases in between. This CDR3 region has 12 residues. In DNA, the CDR3 is TGTGCCAGCAGCTTAGATATAGACAAGGCTTTCTTT. Amino acids: CASSLDIDKAFF.

The chain recombines TRBV11-1 with TRBJ2-2; 9 bases match TRBD1. Germline CDR1 and CDR2: SGHAT and FQDESV (reference sequence). This CDR3 comprises 14 residues. Trimming removed 4 bases from V and 7 bases from J; junction bases left unmatched: 4. In DNA, the CDR3 is TGTGCCAGCAGCTCTACAGGGGGCGGCGGGGAGCTGTTTTTT. Protein sequence: CASSSTGGGGELFF.

This clone was counted a single time. This sequence joins TRBV6-6 and TRBJ2-7, with D unresolved. V gave up 5 bases and J gave up 0 bases, with 5 bases separating them. The CDR3 has 12 amino acids. CDR1 MNHNY and CDR2 SVGAGI come from the germline V gene (reference sequence). The CDR3 DNA reads TGTGCCAGCAGTATGCACTCCTACGAGCAGTACGTC. It yields the protein CASSMHSYEQYV.

A remark on this clone: Additional DNA sequences in this sample encode the identical CDR3. This chain joins TRBV18 and TRBJ2-5; TRBD1 aligns across 7 bases. Trimming took 3 bases from V and 2 from J; bases not matched to a gene: 0. The CDR3 extends over 13 amino acids. Per the germline V gene, CDR1 is KGHSH and CDR2 is LQKENI. The CDR3 bases are TGTGCCAGCTCACCGGGACAGCAAGAGACCCAGTACTTC. Translated: CASSPGQQETQYF.

The rearrangement links TRBV7-2 to TRBJ2-5; the match to TRBD1 covers 9 bases. The CDR3 is 13 residues long. With 4 bases clipped from V and 5 bases from J, the junction kept 2 bases outside the gene matches. CDR1 is SGHTA, CDR2 FQGNSA, per germline. CDR3 DNA sequence: TGTGCCAGCAGCTCGGACAGGGGTGAGACCCAGTACTTC. Protein sequence: CASSSDRGETQYF.

CDR3 nucleotides: TGTGCCAGCAGACAGGGCAATTCACCCCTCCACTTT. Amino acids: CASRQGNSPLHF. This chain joins TRBV19 and TRBJ1-6; 7 bases are a match to TRBD1. The CDR3 sequence is 12 residues long. The V segment lost 9 bases and the J segment 7 bases; nucleotides outside the gene matches: 3. Germline CDR1 and CDR2: LNHDA and SQIVND (reference sequence).

The J gene is TRBJ2-3, the V gene TRBV5-5; 8 bases are a match to TRBD2. Trimming cost V 0 bases and J 1 base; bases outside gene matches: 10. Germline lookup yields CDR1 SGHKS and CDR2 YYEKEE (reference sequence). The CDR3 contains 18 residues. Here the CDR3 DNA reads TGTGCCAGCAGCTTGGACTTAGCGGGGTTGTCGGGCACAGATACGCAGTATTTT. Its translation is CASSLDLAGLSGTDTQYF. Combining the CDR3 with reference TRBV5-5 and TRBJ2-3 gives the whole variable domain DAGVTQSPTHLIKTRGQQVTLRCSPISGHKSVSWYQQVLGQGPQFIFQYYEKEERGRGNFPDRFSARQFPNYSSELNVNALLLGDSALYLCASSLDLAGLSGTDTQYFGPGTRLTVL.

The V and J genes are TRBV5-6 and TRBJ1-2, with 9 bases identical to TRBD1. V was clipped by 2 bases and J by 4 bases; unmatched bases: 6. CDR1 SGHDT and CDR2 YYEEEE come from the germline V gene. This CDR3 is built from 15 residues. The CDR3 here is CASSLTGGETYGYTF. The CDR3 DNA reads TGTGCCAGCAGCTTAACAGGGGGCGAGACCTATGGCTACACCTTC.